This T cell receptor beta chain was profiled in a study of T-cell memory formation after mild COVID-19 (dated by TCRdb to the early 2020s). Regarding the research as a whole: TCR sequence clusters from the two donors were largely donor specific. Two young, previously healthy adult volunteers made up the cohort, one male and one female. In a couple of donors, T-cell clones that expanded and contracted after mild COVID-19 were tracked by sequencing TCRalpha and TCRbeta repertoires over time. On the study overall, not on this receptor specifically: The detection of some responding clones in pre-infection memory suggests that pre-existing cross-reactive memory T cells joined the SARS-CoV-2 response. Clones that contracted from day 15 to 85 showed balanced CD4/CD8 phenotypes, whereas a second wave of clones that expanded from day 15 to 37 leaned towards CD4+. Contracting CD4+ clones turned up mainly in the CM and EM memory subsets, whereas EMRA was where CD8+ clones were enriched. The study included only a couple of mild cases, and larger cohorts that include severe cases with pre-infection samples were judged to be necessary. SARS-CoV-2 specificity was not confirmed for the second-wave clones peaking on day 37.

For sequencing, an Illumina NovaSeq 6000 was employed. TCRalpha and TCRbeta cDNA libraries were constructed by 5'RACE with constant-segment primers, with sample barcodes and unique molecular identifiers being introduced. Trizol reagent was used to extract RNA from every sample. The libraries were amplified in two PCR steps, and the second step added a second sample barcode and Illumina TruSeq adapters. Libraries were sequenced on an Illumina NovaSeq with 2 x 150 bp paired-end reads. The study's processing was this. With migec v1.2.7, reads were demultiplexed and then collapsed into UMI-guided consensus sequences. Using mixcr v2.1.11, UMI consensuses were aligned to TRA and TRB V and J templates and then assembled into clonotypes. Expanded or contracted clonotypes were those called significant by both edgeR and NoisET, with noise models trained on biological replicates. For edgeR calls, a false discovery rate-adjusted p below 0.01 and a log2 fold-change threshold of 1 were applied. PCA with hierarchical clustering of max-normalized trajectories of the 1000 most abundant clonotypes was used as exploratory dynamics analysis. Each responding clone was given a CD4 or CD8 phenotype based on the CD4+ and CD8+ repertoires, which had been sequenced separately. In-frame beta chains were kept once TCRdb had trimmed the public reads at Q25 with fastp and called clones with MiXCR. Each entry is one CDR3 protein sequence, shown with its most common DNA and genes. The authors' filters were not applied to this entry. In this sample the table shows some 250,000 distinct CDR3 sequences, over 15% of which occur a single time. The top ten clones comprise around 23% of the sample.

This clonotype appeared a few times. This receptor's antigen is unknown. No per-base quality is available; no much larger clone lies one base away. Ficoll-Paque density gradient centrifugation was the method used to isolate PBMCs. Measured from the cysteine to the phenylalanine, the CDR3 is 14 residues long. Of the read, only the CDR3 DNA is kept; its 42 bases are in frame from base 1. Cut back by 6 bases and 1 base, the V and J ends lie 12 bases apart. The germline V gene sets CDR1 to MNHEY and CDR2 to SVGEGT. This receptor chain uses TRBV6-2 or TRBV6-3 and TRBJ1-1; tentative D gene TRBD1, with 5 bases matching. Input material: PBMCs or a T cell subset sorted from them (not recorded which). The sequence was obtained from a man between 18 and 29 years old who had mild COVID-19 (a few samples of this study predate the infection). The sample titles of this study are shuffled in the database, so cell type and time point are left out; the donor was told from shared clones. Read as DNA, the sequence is TGTGCCAGCAGCCGCCGGGACGGGAACACTGAAGCTTTCTTT. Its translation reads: CASSRRDGNTEAFF.